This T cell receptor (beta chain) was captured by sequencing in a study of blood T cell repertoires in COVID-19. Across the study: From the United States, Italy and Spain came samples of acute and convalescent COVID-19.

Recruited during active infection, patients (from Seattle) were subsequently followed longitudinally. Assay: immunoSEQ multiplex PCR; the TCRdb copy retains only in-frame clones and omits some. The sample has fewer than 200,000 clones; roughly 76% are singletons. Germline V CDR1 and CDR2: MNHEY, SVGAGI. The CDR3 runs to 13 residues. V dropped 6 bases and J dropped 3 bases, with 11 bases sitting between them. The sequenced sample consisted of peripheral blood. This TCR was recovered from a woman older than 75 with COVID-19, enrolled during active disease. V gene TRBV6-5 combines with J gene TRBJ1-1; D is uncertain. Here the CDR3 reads CASSLGGDTEAFF. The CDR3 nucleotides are TGTGCCAGCAGCCTCGGCGGCGACACTGAAGCTTTCTTT.